Presented here are 27 T cell receptor beta chains from one specimen sequenced in a study of OX40 agonist ivuxolimab in advanced cancers. Measured with immunoSEQ multiplex PCR; TCRdb has only the in-frame clones, and not every one. The top ten hold 5% of the sample, which has more than 65,000 clones, 81% seen once. Here the sequenced sample was CD4+ or CD8+ T cells sorted from blood, taken in a trial of the OX40 agonist ivuxolimab. Source of these receptors: an adult with an advanced solid tumor such as melanoma, head and neck, liver or kidney cancer.

This clone was detected ten times or more. V gene TRBV6-5 combines with J gene TRBJ2-7; D is unclear. Germline V lookup: CDR1 MNHEY, CDR2 SVGAGI. Trimming shortened V by 6 bases and J by 3 bases, and 6 bases separated the two germline ends. The CDR3 sequence is 11 residues long. The CDR3 sequence: CASRLNYEQYF. The CDR3, as DNA: TGTGCCAGCAGGCTAAACTACGAGCAGTACTTC.

This rearrangement joins TRBV12-2 to TRBJ2-4; no check of the table's D call, TRBD2, against the DNA was made. TRBV12-2 is a known pseudogene. The CDR3 is 24 amino acids. The CDR3 nucleotides are TGTGCAAGTCGCCTCGGGCCCGGGCGGGACGGGTCCGAGCCTGAGTCCATAGCCAAAAACATTCAGTACTTC. It yields the protein CASRLGPGRDGSEPESIAKNIQYF.

The J gene is TRBJ2-5, the V gene TRBV5-6; 13 bases are a match to TRBD2. The CDR3 contains 16 residues. CDR1 is SGHDT and CDR2 is YYEEEE in the germline V gene. V lost 0 bases, J lost 7 bases, and 6 bases stayed unmatched. CDR3 bases: TGTGCCAGCAGCTTGGTTACTAGCGGGAGGGCCGGGACCCAGTACTTC. This encodes CASSLVTSGRAGTQYF.

Ten or more counts support this clone. The chain uses TRBV19 and TRBJ1-3, with TRBD1 matching over 7 bases. Per the germline V gene, CDR1 is LNHDA and CDR2 is SQIVND (reference sequence). This CDR3 contains 14 residues. The V segment lost 8 bases and the J segment 4 bases; nucleotides outside the gene matches: 8. CDR3 in DNA: TGTGCCAGTTCTGAGGGGGCGCAAGGAAACACCATATATTTT. It yields the protein CASSEGAQGNTIYF.

The rearrangement links TRBV6-6 to TRBJ2-1, with a weak D call TRBD1 (6 bases). The CDR3 contains 15 residues. V shed 0 bases and J shed 8 bases, with 14 bases lying between them. In germline, CDR1 is MNHNY, CDR2 SVGAGI (reference sequence). This CDR3 reads CASSYSTTGIDEQFF. The CDR3 DNA sequence: TGTGCCAGCAGTTACTCAACTACAGGGATCGATGAGCAGTTCTTC.

The gene calls are TRBV7-2 and TRBJ2-7; D not certain. Trimming left V 0 bases short and J 0 bases short, with 9 bases between. CDR3 length: 15 amino acids. Looked up from germline, CDR1 is SGHTA and CDR2 is FQGNSA. CDR3 protein: CASSLARHLSYEQYF. DNA of the CDR3: TGTGCCAGCAGCTTAGCGCGACACCTCTCCTACGAGCAGTACTTC.

The chain couples TRBV19 to TRBJ2-2; tentative D call: TRBD2 (5 bases). CDR1 and CDR2 (germline): LNHDA, SQIVND (reference sequence). The germline V and J ends were trimmed by 1 base and 2 bases, with 17 bases remaining between them. The CDR3 spans 18 residues. The CDR3 loop is CASSIGAGSSGNTGELFF. In DNA form, the CDR3 reads TGTGCCAGTAGTATAGGGGCCGGTAGCAGCGGCAACACCGGGGAGCTGTTTTTT. The full variable domain, in which reference TRBV19 and TRBJ2-2 provide the parts outside the CDR3, is DGGITQSPKYLFRKEGQNVTLSCEQNLNHDAMYWYRQDPGQGLRLIYYSQIVNDFQKGDIAEGYSVSREKKESFPLTVTSAQKNPTAFYLCASSIGAGSSGNTGELFFGEGSRLTVL.

The V call is TRBV6-1, the J call TRBJ1-2; D is ambiguous. The germline V and J ends were trimmed by 4 bases and 2 bases, with 11 bases remaining between them. The CDR3 covers 14 residues. The germline gives CDR1 MNHNS, CDR2 SASEGT. The CDR3 loop reads CASSGQDGNYGYTF. The CDR3 DNA reads TGTGCCAGCAGTGGCCAGGACGGAAACTATGGCTACACCTTC.

The chain links TRBV4-2 to TRBJ2-3; 7 bases map to TRBD2. This CDR3 region has 17 residues. Trimming removed 2 bases from V and 0 bases from J; junction bases left unmatched: 8. Germline values: CDR1 LGHNA, CDR2 YNFKEQ. The CDR3 region is CASSQPAGGGSTDTQYF. DNA for the CDR3: TGTGCCAGCAGCCAACCCGCTGGGGGGGGGAGCACAGATACGCAGTATTTT.

The chain is built from TRBV6-6 and TRBJ2-7, with 7 bases identical to TRBD2. This CDR3 is built from 14 residues. Losses at the gene ends were 6 bases for V and 3 bases for J; bases not matched to a gene: 8. Per the germline V gene, CDR1 is MNHNY and CDR2 is SVGAGI (reference sequence). This CDR3 is CASSLLRDYYEQYF. CDR3 nucleotides: TGTGCCAGCAGCCTTCTCCGGGACTACTACGAGCAGTACTTC.

This clone was seen a few times. The gene calls are TRBV12-5 and TRBJ1-6; 7 bases are shared with TRBD1. Germline CDR1 reads LGHNT; CDR2 reads FRNRAP. There are 15 residues in the CDR3. V lost 1 base to trimming and J lost 7 bases; unmatched junction nucleotides: 4. CDR3 sequence (DNA): TGTGCTAGTGGTTTGGGACAGGGTTCCAATTCACCCCTCCACTTT. Amino acid sequence: CASGLGQGSNSPLHF.

This clone has only a few counts. The rearrangement uses TRBV7-9 and TRBJ2-7; D might be TRBD2 (6 bases). Germline assignment: CDR1 SEHNR and CDR2 FQNEAQ (reference sequence). This CDR3 has 12 residues. CDR3 amino acids: CALGGLTNEQYF. The DNA of the CDR3 is TGTGCTCTGGGAGGTTTGACCAACGAGCAGTACTTC.

The chain joins TRBV6-6 to TRBJ2-4; TRBD1 agrees at 9 bases. Germline V gene sequence: CDR1 MNHNY, CDR2 SVGAGI (reference sequence). Trimming cost V 3 bases and J 5 bases; bases outside gene matches: 2. CDR3 length: 14 amino acids. CDR3 nucleotide sequence: TGTGCCAGCAGTTATGGGGACAGGGAAAACATTCAGTACTTC. Amino acid sequence: CASSYGDRENIQYF.

The chain links TRBV19 to TRBJ1-2; 7 nucleotides align to TRBD1. CDR3 size: 15 residues. Germline V gives CDR1 LNHDA, CDR2 SQIVND (reference sequence). V was clipped by 5 bases and J by 4 bases; unmatched bases: 10. This CDR3 reads CASSQGAGGSYGYTF. CDR3 nucleotides: TGTGCCAGTAGTCAAGGGGCAGGGGGATCCTATGGCTACACCTTC.

This sequence joins TRBV7-2 and TRBJ2-3; D is possibly TRBD2 (6 bases). The germline V and J ends were trimmed by 1 base and 7 bases, with 9 bases remaining between them. The CDR3 is 13 amino acids. Germline lookup yields CDR1 SGHTA and CDR2 FQGNSA. The DNA for the CDR3 is TGTGCCAGCAGCTTAGAGCGGGCGTATACGCAGTATTTT. Residues: CASSLERAYTQYF.

This chain uses TRBV2 with TRBJ2-7; TRBD1 or TRBD2 may be the D gene (6 bases each). The CDR3 totals 15 residues. The V gene's germline CDR1 is SNHLY and CDR2 FYNNEI. The germline V and J ends were trimmed by 3 bases and 7 bases, with 19 bases remaining between them. The CDR3 sequence is CASSERARGAREQYF. The CDR3 region has the DNA TGTGCCAGCAGTGAGAGGGCTAGGGGGGCGAGGGAGCAGTACTTC.

The chain has TRBV2 and TRBJ1-1; 10 bases agree with TRBD1. The CDR3 contains 13 residues. V dropped 6 bases and J dropped 10; count of bases not matched to a gene: 8. From germline, CDR1 is SNHLY and CDR2 FYNNEI. CDR3 in DNA: TGTGCCAGCAGCCCGACAGGGGGCGAGGCAGCTTTCTTT. Translation: CASSPTGGEAAFF.

The V call is TRBV9, the J call TRBJ1-3; 7 bases align to TRBD1. V lost 0 bases to trimming and J lost 0 bases; unmatched junction nucleotides: 6. The CDR3 runs 17 residues. Germline V CDR1 and CDR2: SGDLS, YYNGEE. The chain's CDR3 is CASSVGRTGNSGNTIYF. CDR3 nucleotides: TGTGCCAGCAGCGTAGGAAGGACAGGAAACTCTGGAAACACCATATATTTT.

This sequence joins TRBV4-3 and TRBJ1-1; unclear D gene. Per germline, CDR1 LGHNA and CDR2 YSLEER. The V gene lost 6 bases and the J gene lost 3 bases, with 20 bases spanning the gap. There are 16 residues in the CDR3. This chain's CDR3 is CASSSNTGIFDTEAFF. The CDR3 DNA reads as TGCGCCAGCAGTTCCAACACGGGAATTTTTGACACTGAAGCTTTCTTT.

The chain combines TRBV9 with TRBJ2-3, with D unclear. The length of the CDR3 is 15 residues. Deletions cut 0 bases from V and 7 bases from J, with 15 bases between. In germline, CDR1 is SGDLS, CDR2 YYNGEE. CDR3 in DNA: TGTGCCAGCAGCGTAGCTACGGCTACCCCCAATACGCAGTATTTT. As protein: CASSVATATPNTQYF.

CDR3 sequence: CASSSRQGETQYF. Here the CDR3 DNA reads TGTGCCAGTAGTTCGAGACAGGGAGAGACCCAGTACTTC. V is TRBV19 and J is TRBJ2-5; 7 bases map to TRBD1. The germline CDR1 and CDR2 sequences are LNHDA and SQIVND (reference sequence). Germline trimming cut 5 bases from V and 4 bases from J; bases unmatched to any gene: 4. The CDR3 runs to 13 residues.

In this sample, this clone turned up a few times. The chain joins TRBV11-2 to TRBJ2-2; D remains unclear. Germline V lookup: CDR1 SGHAT, CDR2 FQNNGV. The CDR3 is 15 residues long. The ends were cut back, 5 bases at V and 5 bases at J, with 15 bases in the middle. This chain's CDR3 is CASSTSHRPTGELFF. CDR3 DNA sequence: TGTGCCAGCAGCACCAGCCACAGACCAACCGGGGAGCTGTTTTTT. The full variable domain, its missing parts supplied by reference TRBV11-2 and TRBJ2-2, is EAGVAQSPRYKIIEKRQSVAFWCNPISGHATLYWYQQILGQGPKLLIQFQNNGVVDDSQLPKDRFSAERLKGVDSTLKIQPAKLEDSAVYLCASSTSHRPTGELFFGEGSRLTVL.

The gene calls are TRBV19 and TRBJ1-1, with TRBD1 matching over 7 bases. The ends lost 7 bases at V and 1 base at J; junction bases unmatched: 9. The CDR3 is 15 amino acids. In germline, CDR1 is LNHDA, CDR2 SQIVND (reference sequence). CDR3 in DNA: TGTGCCAGTACCTGGGACAGCCTTTCGAACACTGAAGCTTTCTTT. Its translation: CASTWDSLSNTEAFF.

This chain connects TRBV9 to TRBJ2-5; no firm D call. This CDR3 has 16 residues. The V end was cut by 0 bases, the J end by 1 base, with 13 bases between. Per germline, CDR1 SGDLS and CDR2 YYNGEE. CDR3 amino acids: CASSVDSRFLQETQYF. CDR3 bases: TGTGCCAGCAGCGTAGACTCAAGATTCCTCCAAGAGACCCAGTACTTC.

The gene calls are TRBV27 and TRBJ2-1, with 14 bases matching TRBD2. Per germline, CDR1 MNHEY and CDR2 SMNVEV (reference sequence). This CDR3 comprises 18 residues. The junction had 8 bases not matched to a gene; V was cut back by 6 bases and J by 1 base. This chain's CDR3 is CASRPGTSGRGSYNEQFF. CDR3 nucleotide sequence: TGTGCCAGCAGACCCGGGACTAGCGGGAGAGGGTCCTACAATGAGCAGTTCTTC.

CDR3 loop: CASSWGNGVEQYF. Written as DNA, the CDR3 is TGTGCCAGCAGCTGGGGGAATGGGGTCGAGCAGTACTTC. The V and J genes are TRBV5-4 and TRBJ2-7; D may match TRBD1 or TRBD2 (5 bases each). Germline V gene data show CDR1 as SGHNT and CDR2 as YYREEE (reference sequence). This CDR3 is 13 amino acids long. Trimming pared 3 bases from V and 6 bases from J, leaving 13 bases between.

The chain joins TRBV2 to TRBJ1-1; D uncertain. Germline CDR1 and CDR2: SNHLY and FYNNEI. V lost 11 bases and J lost 2, with 9 bases in between. The CDR3 loop spans 11 amino acids. This CDR3 reads CARRNNTEAFF. In DNA, the CDR3 is TGTGCCCGTAGAAATAACACTGAAGCTTTCTTT.